This T cell receptor (beta chain) was retrieved from a study of CD8 T cells in ankylosing spondylitis. MiXCR, applied by TCRdb to the 5' RACE reads, yields one record per CDR3 protein. Of 300,000 to 400,000 distinct CDR3 sequences detected, 20% to 25% appear once; the ten largest clones hold around 17%. The CDR3 loop spans 17 amino acids. After removal of 5 bases from V and 4 bases from J, the junction contained 6 bases not matched to a gene. Germline-derived CDR1 and CDR2 are SGHTA and FQGTGA. This clonotype has just a few counts. No antigen is known for it. Notes on the study in general: The study looked at matched synovial fluid samples from ankylosing spondylitis patients. Disease-linked clones were reported to be significantly enriched there. Ankylosing spondylitis blood seemed to carry a telltale TCR beta motif made of several highly homologous variants.

The receptor was derived from a male donor with ankylosing spondylitis. The sample taken for sequencing was blood, either unsorted or a sorted T cell fraction (not recorded which). The chain uses TRBV7-3 and TRBJ2-2, with TRBD2 matching over 14 bases. CDR3: CASSTLGLAGATGELFF. The CDR3 coding sequence is TGTGCCAGCAGCACCTTGGGACTAGCGGGAGCCACCGGGGAGCTGTTTTTT.